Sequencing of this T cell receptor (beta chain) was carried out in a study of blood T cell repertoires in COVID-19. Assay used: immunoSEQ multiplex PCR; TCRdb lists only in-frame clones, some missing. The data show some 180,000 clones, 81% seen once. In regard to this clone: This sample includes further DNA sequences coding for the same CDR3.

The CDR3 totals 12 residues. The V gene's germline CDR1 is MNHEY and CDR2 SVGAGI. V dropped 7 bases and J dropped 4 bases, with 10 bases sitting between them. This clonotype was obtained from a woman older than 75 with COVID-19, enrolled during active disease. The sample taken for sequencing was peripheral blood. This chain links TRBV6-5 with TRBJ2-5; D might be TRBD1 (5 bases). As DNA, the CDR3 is TGTGCCAGCATTCCAAGGGGAGAGACCCAGTACTTC. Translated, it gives CASIPRGETQYF.